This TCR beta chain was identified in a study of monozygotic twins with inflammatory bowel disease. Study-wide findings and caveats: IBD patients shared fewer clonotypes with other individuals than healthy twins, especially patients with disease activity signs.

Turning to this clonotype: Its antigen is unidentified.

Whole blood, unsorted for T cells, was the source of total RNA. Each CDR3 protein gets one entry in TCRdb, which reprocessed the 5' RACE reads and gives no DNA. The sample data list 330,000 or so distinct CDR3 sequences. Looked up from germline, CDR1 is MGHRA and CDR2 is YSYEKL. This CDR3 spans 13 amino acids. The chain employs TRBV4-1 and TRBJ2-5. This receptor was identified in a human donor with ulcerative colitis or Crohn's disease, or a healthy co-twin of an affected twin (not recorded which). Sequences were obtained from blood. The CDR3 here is CASSQDHAETQYF.